The clone carrying this T cell receptor (beta chain) was detected only once. With V trimmed by 5 bases and J by 6 bases, 1 base remained unmatched. Germline CDR1 and CDR2: SNHLY and FYNNEI. The CDR3 runs to 12 residues. The sample belongs to a study of blood T cell repertoires in COVID-19. Study in general: Samples representing acute and convalescent COVID-19 were sourced from the United States, Italy and Spain.

All enrollees were roughly 18 to 89 years old and from about two dozen US areas. Allocation to cohorts depended on clinical history reported by the participants. Two negative PCRs, clearance, or symptom resolution had been documented for recovered Cohort 3 donors. Repertoires were generated with immunoSEQ multiplex PCR, while TCRdb's copy carries only in-frame clones and drops some. This table holds 490,000 or so clones, roughly nine tenths found once. This receptor was obtained from a woman aged 60-75 years who had recovered from COVID-19. Sequences were obtained from PBMCs or T cells enriched from blood (not recorded which). The V call is TRBV2, the J call TRBJ2-1, with 7 nucleotides matching TRBD1. In DNA form, the CDR3 reads TGTGCCAGCAGTCGACAGGGCAATGAGCAGTTCTTC. This gives the protein CASSRQGNEQFF.